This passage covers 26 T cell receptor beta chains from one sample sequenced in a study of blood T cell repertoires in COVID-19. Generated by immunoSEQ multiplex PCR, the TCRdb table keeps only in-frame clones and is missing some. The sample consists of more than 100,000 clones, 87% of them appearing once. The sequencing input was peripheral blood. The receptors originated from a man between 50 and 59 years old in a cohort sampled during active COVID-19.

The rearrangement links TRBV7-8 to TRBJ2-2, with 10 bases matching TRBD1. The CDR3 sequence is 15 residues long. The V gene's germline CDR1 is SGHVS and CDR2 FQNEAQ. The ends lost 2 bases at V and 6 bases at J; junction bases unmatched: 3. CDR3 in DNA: TGTGCCAGCAGCTTAAGGGACAGGGGATCCGGGGAGCTGTTTTTT. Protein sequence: CASSLRDRGSGELFF. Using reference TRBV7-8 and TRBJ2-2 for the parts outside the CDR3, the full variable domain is GAGVSQSPRYKVAKRGQDVALRCDPISGHVSLFWYQQALGQGPEFLTYFQNEAQLDKSGLPSDRFFAERPEGSVSTLKIQRTQQEDSAVYLCASSLRDRGSGELFFGEGSRLTVL.

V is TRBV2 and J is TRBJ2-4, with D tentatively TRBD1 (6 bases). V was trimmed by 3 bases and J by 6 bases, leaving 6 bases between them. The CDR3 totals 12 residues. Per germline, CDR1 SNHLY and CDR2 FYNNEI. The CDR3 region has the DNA TGTGCCAGCAGTGACAGGGGAAACATTCAGTACTTC. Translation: CASSDRGNIQYF.

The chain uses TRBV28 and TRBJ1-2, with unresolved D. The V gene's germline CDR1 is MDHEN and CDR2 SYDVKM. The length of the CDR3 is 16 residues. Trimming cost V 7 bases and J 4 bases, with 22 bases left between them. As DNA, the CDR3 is TGTGCCAGCACCTCCTTCGGGGTAAAAGAGGCCTATGGCTACACCTTC. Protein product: CASTSFGVKEAYGYTF.

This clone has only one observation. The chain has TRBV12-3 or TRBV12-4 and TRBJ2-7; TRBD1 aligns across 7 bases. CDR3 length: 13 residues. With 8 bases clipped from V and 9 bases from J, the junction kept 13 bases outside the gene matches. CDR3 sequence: CASRETGPTGQYF. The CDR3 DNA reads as TGTGCCAGCCGAGAGACAGGGCCGACGGGGCAGTACTTC.

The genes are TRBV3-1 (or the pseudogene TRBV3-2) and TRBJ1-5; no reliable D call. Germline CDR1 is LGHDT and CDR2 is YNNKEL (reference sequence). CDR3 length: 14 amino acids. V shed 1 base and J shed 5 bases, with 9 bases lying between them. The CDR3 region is CASSQGARDQPQHF. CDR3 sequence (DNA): TGTGCCAGCAGCCAAGGGGCGAGGGATCAGCCCCAGCATTTT.

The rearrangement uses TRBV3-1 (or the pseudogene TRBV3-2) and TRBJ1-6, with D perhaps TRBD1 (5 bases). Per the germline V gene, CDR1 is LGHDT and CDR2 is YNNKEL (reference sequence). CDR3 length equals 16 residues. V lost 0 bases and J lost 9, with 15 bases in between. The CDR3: CASSQDSPGWGSPLHF. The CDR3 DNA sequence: TGTGCCAGCAGCCAAGATTCACCAGGGTGGGGTTCACCCCTCCACTTT.

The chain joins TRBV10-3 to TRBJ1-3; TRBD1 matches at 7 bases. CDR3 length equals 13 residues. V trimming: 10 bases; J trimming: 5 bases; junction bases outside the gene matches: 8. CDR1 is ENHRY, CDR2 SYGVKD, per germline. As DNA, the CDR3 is TGTGCCACCTGTACAGGGGAAAGAAACACCATATATTTT. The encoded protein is CATCTGERNTIYF.

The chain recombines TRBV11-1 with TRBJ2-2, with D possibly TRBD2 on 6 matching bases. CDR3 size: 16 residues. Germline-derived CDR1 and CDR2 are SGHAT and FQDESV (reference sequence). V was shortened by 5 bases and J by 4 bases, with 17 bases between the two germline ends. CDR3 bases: TGTGCCAGCAGCCCGGGGGTCGGACACCTCACCGGGGAGCTGTTTTTT. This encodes CASSPGVGHLTGELFF.

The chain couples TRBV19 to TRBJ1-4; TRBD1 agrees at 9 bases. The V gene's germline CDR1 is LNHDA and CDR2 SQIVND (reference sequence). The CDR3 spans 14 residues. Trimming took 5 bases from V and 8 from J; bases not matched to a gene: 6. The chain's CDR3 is CASSPGTGPEKLFF. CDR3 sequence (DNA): TGTGCCAGTAGTCCCGGGACAGGGCCAGAAAAACTGTTTTTT.

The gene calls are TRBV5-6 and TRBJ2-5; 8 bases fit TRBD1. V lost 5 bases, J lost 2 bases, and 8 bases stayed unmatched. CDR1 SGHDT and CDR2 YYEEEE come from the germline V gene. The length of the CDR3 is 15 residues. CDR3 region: CASRQGRTGQETQYF. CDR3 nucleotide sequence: TGTGCCAGCAGACAGGGGCGGACAGGGCAAGAGACCCAGTACTTC. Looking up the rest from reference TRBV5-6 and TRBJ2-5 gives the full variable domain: DAGVTQSPTHLIKTRGQQVTLRCSPKSGHDTVSWYQQALGQGPQFIFQYYEEEERQRGNFPDRFSGHQFPNYSSELNVNALLLGDSALYLCASRQGRTGQETQYFGPGTRLLVL.

CDR3 sequence: CASSINFRTGANVLTF. For the CDR3, the DNA is TGTGCCAGTAGTATAAATTTCAGAACTGGGGCCAACGTCCTGACTTTC. The rearrangement joins TRBV19 to TRBJ2-6; D uncertain. CDR3 length: 16 residues. V was pared by 2 bases and J by 2 bases, with 10 bases between. CDR1 is LNHDA and CDR2 is SQIVND in the germline V gene (reference sequence). The full variable domain, completed using reference TRBV19 and TRBJ2-6, is DGGITQSPKYLFRKEGQNVTLSCEQNLNHDAMYWYRQDPGQGLRLIYYSQIVNDFQKGDIAEGYSVSREKKESFPLTVTSAQKNPTAFYLCASSINFRTGANVLTFGAGSRLTVL.

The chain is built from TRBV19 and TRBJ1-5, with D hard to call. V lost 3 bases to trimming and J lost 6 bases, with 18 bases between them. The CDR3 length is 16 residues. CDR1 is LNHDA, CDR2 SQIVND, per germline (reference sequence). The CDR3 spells CASSILTAEALQPQHF. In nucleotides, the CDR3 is TGTGCCAGTAGTATTCTTACAGCGGAGGCCCTTCAGCCCCAGCATTTT.

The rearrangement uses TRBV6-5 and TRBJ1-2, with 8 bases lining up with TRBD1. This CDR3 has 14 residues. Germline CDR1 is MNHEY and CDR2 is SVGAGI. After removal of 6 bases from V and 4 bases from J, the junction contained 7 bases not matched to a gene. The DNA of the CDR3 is TGTGCCAGCAGCAGACAGGGGTCTACCTATGGCTACACCTTC. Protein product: CASSRQGSTYGYTF.

This CDR3 reads CSVAEGGAGLRDTQYF. The CDR3 DNA follows: TGCAGCGTTGCAGAAGGTGGGGCGGGGCTCCGGGATACGCAGTATTTT. J is TRBJ2-3 and V is TRBV29-1, with a weak D call TRBD2 (6 bases). Germline values: CDR1 SQVTM, CDR2 ANQGSEA. The germline V and J ends were trimmed by 4 bases and 6 bases, with 23 bases remaining between them. CDR3 size: 16 residues.

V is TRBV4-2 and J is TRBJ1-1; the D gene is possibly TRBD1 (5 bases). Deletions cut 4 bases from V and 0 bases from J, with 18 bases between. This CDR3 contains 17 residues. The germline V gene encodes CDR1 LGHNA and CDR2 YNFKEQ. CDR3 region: CASSPGAGSGMNTEAFF. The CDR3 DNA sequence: TGTGCCAGCAGCCCTGGGGCGGGGTCGGGGATGAACACTGAAGCTTTCTTT.

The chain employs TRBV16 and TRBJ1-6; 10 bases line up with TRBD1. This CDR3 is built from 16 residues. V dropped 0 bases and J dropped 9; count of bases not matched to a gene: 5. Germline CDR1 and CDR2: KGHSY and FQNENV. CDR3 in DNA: TGTGCCAGCAGCCAATCAACGGGACAGGGGACTTCACCCCTCCACTTT. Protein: CASSQSTGQGTSPLHF.

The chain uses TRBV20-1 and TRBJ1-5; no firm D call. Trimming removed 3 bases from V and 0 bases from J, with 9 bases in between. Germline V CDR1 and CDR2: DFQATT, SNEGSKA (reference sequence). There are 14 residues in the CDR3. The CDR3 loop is CSASPVNSNQPQHF. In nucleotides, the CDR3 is TGCAGTGCTAGTCCGGTAAATAGCAATCAGCCCCAGCATTTT.

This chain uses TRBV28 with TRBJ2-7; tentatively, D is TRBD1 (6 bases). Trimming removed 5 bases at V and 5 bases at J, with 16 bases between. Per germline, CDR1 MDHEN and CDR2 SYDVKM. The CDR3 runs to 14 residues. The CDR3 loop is CASSAVGAVHEQYV. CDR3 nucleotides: TGTGCCAGCAGTGCCGTGGGGGCGGTTCACGAGCAGTACGTC.

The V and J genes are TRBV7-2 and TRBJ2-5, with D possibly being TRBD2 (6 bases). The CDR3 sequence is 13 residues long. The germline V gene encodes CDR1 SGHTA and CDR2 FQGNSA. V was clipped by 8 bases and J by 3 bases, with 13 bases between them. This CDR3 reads CASAGRREETQYF. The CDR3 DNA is TGTGCCAGCGCGGGACGGAGGGAAGAGACCCAGTACTTC.

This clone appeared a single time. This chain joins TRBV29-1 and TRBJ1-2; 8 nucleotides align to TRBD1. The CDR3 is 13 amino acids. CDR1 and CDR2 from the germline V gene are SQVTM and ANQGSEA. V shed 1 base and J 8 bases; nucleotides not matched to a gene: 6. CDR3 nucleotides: TGCAGCGTTGAAGGGACAGGGAGCTGGGGCTACACCTTC. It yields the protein CSVEGTGSWGYTF.

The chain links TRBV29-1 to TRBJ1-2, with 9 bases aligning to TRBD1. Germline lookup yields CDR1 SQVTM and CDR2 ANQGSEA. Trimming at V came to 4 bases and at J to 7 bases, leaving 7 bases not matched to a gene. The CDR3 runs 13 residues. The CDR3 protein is CSVGQGGKGGYTF. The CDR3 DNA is TGCAGCGTTGGACAGGGGGGCAAAGGTGGCTACACCTTC.

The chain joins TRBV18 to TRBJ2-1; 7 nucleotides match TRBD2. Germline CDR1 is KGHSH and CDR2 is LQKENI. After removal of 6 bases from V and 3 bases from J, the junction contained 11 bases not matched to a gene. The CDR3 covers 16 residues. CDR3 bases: TGTGCCAGCTCCTCGCTCGGAAGCGGGGACTACAATGAGCAGTTCTTC. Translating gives CASSSLGSGDYNEQFF.

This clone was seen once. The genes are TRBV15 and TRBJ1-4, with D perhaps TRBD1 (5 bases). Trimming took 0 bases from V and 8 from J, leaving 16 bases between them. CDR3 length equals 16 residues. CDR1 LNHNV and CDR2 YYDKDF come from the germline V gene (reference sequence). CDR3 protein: CATSREPGTAGEKLFF. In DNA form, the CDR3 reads TGTGCCACCAGCAGAGAGCCCGGGACCGCGGGAGAAAAACTGTTTTTT.

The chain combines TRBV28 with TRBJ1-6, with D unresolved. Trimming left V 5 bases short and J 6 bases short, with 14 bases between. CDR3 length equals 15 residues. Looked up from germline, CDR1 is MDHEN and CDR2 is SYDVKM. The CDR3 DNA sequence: TGTGCCAGCAGTCCCCTGGAGGGCGGTAATTCACCCCTCCACTTT. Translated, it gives CASSPLEGGNSPLHF.

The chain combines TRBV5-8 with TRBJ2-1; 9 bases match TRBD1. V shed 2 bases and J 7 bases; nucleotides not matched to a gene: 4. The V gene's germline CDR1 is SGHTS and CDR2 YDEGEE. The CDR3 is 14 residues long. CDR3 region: CASSLRQGGNEQFF. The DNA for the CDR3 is TGTGCCAGCAGCTTAAGACAGGGGGGGAATGAGCAGTTCTTC.

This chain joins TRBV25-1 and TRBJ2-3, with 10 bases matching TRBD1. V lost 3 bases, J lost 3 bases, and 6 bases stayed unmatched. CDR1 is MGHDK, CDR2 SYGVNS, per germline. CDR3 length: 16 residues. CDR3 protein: CASSDPDRGLTDTQYF. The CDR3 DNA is TGTGCCAGCAGTGACCCAGACAGGGGGCTTACAGATACGCAGTATTTT.